A selection of T cell receptor beta chains follows, all from one sample in a study of neurological immune-mediated disorders. TCRdb used MiXCR to reprocess the 5' RACE reads, holding one entry per CDR3 protein. Among fewer than 85,000 distinct CDR3 sequences listed, 3.5% to 4.5% were seen once. Sequenced sample: PBMCs. These TCRs come from a woman in her fifties or sixties with multiple sclerosis. Both conserved end residues are part of each CDR3. D genes are given only for firm matches. Size is omitted from some rows. Given values are once, few, many or a class for expanded clones.

clone_size	v_call	j_call	d_call	cdr3_aa	cdr3_nt
many	TRBV29-1	TRBJ1-4	TRBD1	CSGQPQGNEKLFF	TGCAGCGGCCAGCCACAGGGGAATGAAAAACTGTTTTTT
many	TRBV10-3	TRBJ1-1	.	CAISDLREREAFF	TGTGCCATCAGTGACCTCAGGGAACGGGAAGCTTTCTTT
many	TRBV5-1	TRBJ1-1	.	CASSKTENTEAFF	TGCGCCAGCAGCAAGACGGAAAACACTGAAGCTTTCTTT
many	TRBV4-2	TRBJ2-3	.	CASSQDTVGDTQYF	TGTGCCAGCAGCCAAGACACGGTCGGCGATACGCAGTATTTT
many	TRBV6-5	TRBJ2-1	.	CASRQDAGIGFYNEQFF	TGTGCCAGCAGGCAGGATGCAGGGATTGGGTTTTACAATGAGCAGTTCTTC
.	TRBV18	TRBJ1-2	.	CASSPPVNGGILF	TGTGCCAGCTCACCACCGGTTAACGGGGGGATCCTCTTC
many	TRBV20-1	TRBJ1-1	TRBD1	CSAKIPGQGNTEAFF	TGCAGTGCTAAAATTCCGGGACAGGGGAACACTGAAGCTTTCTTT
few	TRBV11-3	TRBJ2-7	TRBD1	CASSLAGQGWEQYF	TGTGCCAGCAGCTTAGCGGGACAGGGATGGGAGCAGTACTTC
many	TRBV12-3/TRBV12-4	TRBJ1-6	TRBD1	CASSLAWDRGSYNSPLHF	TGTGCCAGCAGTTTAGCGTGGGACAGGGGATCCTATAATTCACCCCTCCACTTT
many	TRBV12-3/TRBV12-4	TRBJ1-1	.	CASSSQRGNTEAFF	TGTGCCAGCAGTTCTCAAAGGGGCAACACTGAAGCTTTCTTT
many	TRBV6-5	TRBJ2-2	.	CASSPPGTPYGLFF	TGTGCCAGCAGCCCACCCGGGACCCCCTATGGGCTGTTTTTT
many	TRBV5-1	TRBJ1-1	.	CASSFVRGVSEAFF	TGCGCCAGCAGCTTTGTCCGGGGCGTATCTGAAGCTTTCTTT
many	TRBV20-1	TRBJ2-7	TRBD1	CSASPGTGGYEQYF	TGCAGTGCTAGTCCAGGGACAGGAGGCTACGAGCAGTACTTC
many	TRBV29-1	TRBJ2-5	.	CSVEDLVGGETQYF	TGCAGCGTTGAAGATCTGGTAGGGGGAGAGACCCAGTACTTC
many	TRBV9	TRBJ1-1	.	CASSVQGGTEAFF	TGTGCCAGCAGCGTTCAGGGTGGGACTGAAGCTTTCTTT
many	TRBV6-5	TRBJ2-2	.	CASTAGPGGELFF	TGTGCCAGCACCGCTGGACCAGGCGGGGAGCTGTTTTTT
many	TRBV7-9	TRBJ1-5	.	CASSLGQGEQPQHF	TGTGCCAGCAGCTTAGGACAAGGCGAACAGCCCCAGCATTTT
many	TRBV5-1	TRBJ2-5	.	CASSLKGKETQYF	TGCGCCAGCAGCTTGAAGGGGAAAGAGACCCAGTACTTC
many	TRBV18	TRBJ2-6	.	CASSPPGANVLTF	TGTGCCAGCTCACCCCCTGGGGCCAACGTCCTGACTTTC
many	TRBV20-1	TRBJ1-4	.	CSASTDATNEKLFF	TGCAGTGCTAGCACAGATGCAACTAATGAAAAACTGTTTTTT
many	TRBV15	TRBJ1-1	TRBD1	CATSNLDRAEAEAFF	TGTGCCACCAGCAACCTGGACAGGGCTGAGGCTGAAGCTTTCTTT
many	TRBV5-1	TRBJ2-7	.	CASSLFGLTYEQYF	TGCGCCAGCAGCTTGTTTGGGCTGACCTACGAGCAGTACTTC
many	TRBV5-1	TRBJ2-3	TRBD2	CASSLDTSGGATDTQYF	TGCGCCAGCAGCTTGGATACTAGCGGGGGGGCCACAGATACGCAGTATTTT
many	TRBV20-1	TRBJ2-5	.	CSARDQGDLQETQYF	TGCAGTGCTAGAGATCAGGGGGACTTACAAGAGACCCAGTACTTC